This T cell receptor beta chain comes out of a study of blood T cells in healthy people across ages (dated by TCRdb to between 2014 and 2016). With regard to the full study: In model experiments, template switching captured about one uniquely barcoded TCR beta cDNA molecule for every two T cells. To track age-related changes in TCR beta repertoire diversity, the study relied on deep sequencing normalized with unique cDNA molecular identifiers. The donors were divided into four age groups: young (average 16 years), middle-aged (about 41), aged (approximately 64) and long-lived (nearly 85). To avoid experimental bias, donors of different ages were randomly spread across the sequencing lanes. Using the same blood draw, the study looked at two additional independent replicas of 1 million unique cDNA reads for two donors, one aged 18 to 29 and the other aged 80 or older. What the work shows at the level of the full study, not this receptor alone: Conclusive comparison of naive and antigen-experienced compartments was prevented by the profiling of bulk unsorted PBMCs. Compared with the aged group, the long-lived group had more naive CD4+ T cells, fewer expanded clones and increased TCR diversity, a pattern suggesting age selection. Estimates of total diversity from one million sequenced T cells were regarded as lower bounds and underestimates. Donor CMV infection status was unknown, potentially confounding age-related changes in expanded clonotypes. There was a strong correlation between observed TCR beta diversity and the percentage of naive T cells measured by flow cytometry. Observed TCR beta diversity per million T cells fell roughly linearly with age, and a significant reduction was already apparent by age roughly 41.

Inclusive of the bounding cysteine and phenylalanine, the CDR3 is 15 residues long. Here the CDR3 DNA is all that survives: 45 bases in frame from base 1. The germline V gene (reference sequence) yields SGHKS for CDR1 and YYEKEE for CDR2. Relative to germline, V is 1 base shorter and J is 1 base shorter, with 11 bases between their ends. Notes on this clonotype: Its antigen is unknown. No qualities accompany the bases; no much larger clone lies one base away.

The donors were a few dozen Caucasian individuals from Russia, aged 6 to 90 years, who were systemically healthy. Around 9.8 milliliters of peripheral blood were collected from each donor into EDTA-treated Vacutainer tubes. Ficoll-Paque density-gradient centrifugation was used to isolate PBMCs, with at least 6 million per sample. Total RNA, at least 6 micrograms per sample, was extracted from PBMCs with Trizol reagent. The percentages of naive CD45RAhigh/CD27high T cells were determined by flow cytometry on a PBMC aliquot from every donor. Receptor libraries were prepared by 5' RACE. Sequencer: Illumina HiSeq 2500. A second PCR of about 7 to 12 cycles was run with a J-beta primer mix and a sample-barcoded 5' primer. A unique molecular identifier was introduced onto each TCR beta cDNA molecule by a template-switch 5' adaptor carrying 12 random nucleotides. At least 3 million CDR3-containing paired-end reads were obtained from each sample. All of the RNA was converted into first-strand cDNA using the Mint cDNA synthesis kit, with a TRBC-specific oligonucleotide serving as the primer. After uracil-DNA glycosylase treatment, a first 18-cycle PCR used universal primers M1SS and BC2_uni_R on all cDNA. From the authors' description of their analysis: For normalization, 1 million high-quality reads, each with a distinct molecular identifier, were randomly selected from each sample. Reads with shared molecular identifiers were discarded instead of being binned into consensus sequences. MiTCR, run with a Q25 quality threshold and the strictest error-elimination algorithm, handled CDR3 identification, clonotype clustering and error correction. A nonparametric unseen species model with Euler transformation was used to estimate a lower bound on total TCR beta diversity. TCRdb applied fastp at Q25 and MiXCR to the public reads, then kept only in-frame beta chains. Each entry merges the rows of one CDR3 protein and shows their most common DNA and genes. TCRdb, not the original authors, processed these V and J calls. For this sample the table gives more than 700,000 distinct CDR3 sequences, of which 50% to 65% were detected only once. The leading ten clones occupy about two fifths of the sample.

The chain was built from TRBV5-5 and TRBJ1-2; possibly the D gene is TRBD1, per 6 matching bases. The sequenced material came from blood. This sequence originates from an elderly man in good health. The nucleotide sequence is given as TGTGCCAGCAGCTTGATCACAGGGCATAACTATGGCTACACCTTC. Translated, it gives CASSLITGHNYGYTF.